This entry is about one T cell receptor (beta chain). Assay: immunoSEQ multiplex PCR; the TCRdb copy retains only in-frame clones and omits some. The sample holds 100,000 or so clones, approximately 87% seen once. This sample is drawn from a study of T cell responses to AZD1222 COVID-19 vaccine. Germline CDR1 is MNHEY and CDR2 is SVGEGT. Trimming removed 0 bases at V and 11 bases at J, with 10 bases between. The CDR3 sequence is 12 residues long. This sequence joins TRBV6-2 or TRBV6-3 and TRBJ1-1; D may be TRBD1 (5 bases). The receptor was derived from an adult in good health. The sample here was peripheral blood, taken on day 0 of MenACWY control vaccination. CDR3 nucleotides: TGTGCCAGCAGTTACTCTGGGGGAGCGGCTTTCTTT. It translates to CASSYSGGAAFF.